This TCR beta chain was documented in a study of cytomegalovirus exposure and HLA in healthy donors. Donors were ostensibly healthy at sampling, although undocumented immune exposures were probable. There are 15 residues in the CDR3. With V trimmed by 4 bases and J by 3 bases, 7 bases remained unmatched. Per the germline V gene, CDR1 is SGHDN and CDR2 is FVKESK. PCR employed 60 Vbeta and 13 Jbeta primers. Source study methods: The count from a later analysis was some 83 million unique TCR beta chains, around 11 million of them shared. Sequenced by immunoSEQ multiplex PCR; TCRdb stores in-frame clones only, minus some. For V, J and clone size, that table is used; D and trimming come from the DNA. The table shows approximately 130,000 clones, with about 82% occurring only once.

The chain uses TRBV14 and TRBJ1-1; 8 nucleotides line up with TRBD1. The sequence came from a boy aged 10-17 years in good health and CMV-seronegative. Sequencing used PBMCs. CDR3 nucleotide sequence: TGTGCCAGCAGCCTCCGAGGACAGGGATACACTGAAGCTTTCTTT. It encodes CASSLRGQGYTEAFF. Full variable domain (remainder filled in from reference TRBV14 and TRBJ1-1): EAGVTQFPSHSVIEKGQTVTLRCDPISGHDNLYWYRRVMGKEIKFLLHFVKESKQDESGMPNNRFLAERTGGTYSTLKVQPAELEDSGVYFCASSLRGQGYTEAFFGQGTRLTVV.